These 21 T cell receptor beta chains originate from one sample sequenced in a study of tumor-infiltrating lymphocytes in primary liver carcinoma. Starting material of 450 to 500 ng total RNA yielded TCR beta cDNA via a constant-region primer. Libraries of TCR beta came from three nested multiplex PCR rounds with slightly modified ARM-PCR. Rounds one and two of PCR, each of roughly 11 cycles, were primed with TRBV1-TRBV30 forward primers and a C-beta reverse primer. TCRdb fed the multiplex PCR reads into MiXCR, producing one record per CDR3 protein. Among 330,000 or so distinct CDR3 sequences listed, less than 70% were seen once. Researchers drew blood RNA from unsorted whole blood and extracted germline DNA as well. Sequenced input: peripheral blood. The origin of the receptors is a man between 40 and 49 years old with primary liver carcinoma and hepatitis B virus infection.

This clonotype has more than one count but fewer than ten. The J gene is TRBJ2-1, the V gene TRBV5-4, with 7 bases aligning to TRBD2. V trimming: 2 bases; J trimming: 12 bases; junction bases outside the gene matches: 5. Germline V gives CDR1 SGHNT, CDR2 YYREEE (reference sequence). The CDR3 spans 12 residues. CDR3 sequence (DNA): TGTGCCAGCAGCTTAGGGCGGGAGCGGCAGTTCTTC. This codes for CASSLGRERQFF. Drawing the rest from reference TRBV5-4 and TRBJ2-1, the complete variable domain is ETGVTQSPTHLIKTRGQQVTLRCSSQSGHNTVSWYQQALGQGPQFIFQYYREEENGRGNFPPRFSGLQFPNYSSELNVNALELDDSALYLCASSLGRERQFFGPGTRLTVL.

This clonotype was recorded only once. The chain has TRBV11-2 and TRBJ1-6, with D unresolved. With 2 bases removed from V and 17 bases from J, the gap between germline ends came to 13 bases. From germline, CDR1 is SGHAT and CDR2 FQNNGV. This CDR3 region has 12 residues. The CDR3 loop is CASSLSDSPIHF. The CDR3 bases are TGTGCCAGCAGCTTATCGGATTCTCCCATCCACTTT.

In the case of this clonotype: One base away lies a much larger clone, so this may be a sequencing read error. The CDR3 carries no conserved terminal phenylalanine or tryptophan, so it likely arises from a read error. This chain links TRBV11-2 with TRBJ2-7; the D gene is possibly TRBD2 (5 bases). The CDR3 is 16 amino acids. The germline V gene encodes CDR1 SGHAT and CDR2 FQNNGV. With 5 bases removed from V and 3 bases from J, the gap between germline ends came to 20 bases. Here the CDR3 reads CASSQEGGNPYYEQYY. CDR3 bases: TGTGCCAGCAGCCAAGAGGGCGGAAACCCCTACTACGAGCAGTACTAC.

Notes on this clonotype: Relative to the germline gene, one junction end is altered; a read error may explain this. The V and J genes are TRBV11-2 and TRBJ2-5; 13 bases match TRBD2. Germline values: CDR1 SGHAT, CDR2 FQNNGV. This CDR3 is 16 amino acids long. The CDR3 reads CANSSGTSGTGETQYF. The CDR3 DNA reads TGTGCCAACAGCTCCGGGACTAGCGGGACGGGGGAGACCCAGTACTTC.

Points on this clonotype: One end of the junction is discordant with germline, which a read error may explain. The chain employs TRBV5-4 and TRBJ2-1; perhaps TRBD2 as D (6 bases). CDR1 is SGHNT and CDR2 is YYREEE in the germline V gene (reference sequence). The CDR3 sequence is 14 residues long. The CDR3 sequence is CASSLVGGDNELFF. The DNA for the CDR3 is TGTGCCAGCAGCTTGGTGGGAGGAGATAATGAGCTGTTCTTC.

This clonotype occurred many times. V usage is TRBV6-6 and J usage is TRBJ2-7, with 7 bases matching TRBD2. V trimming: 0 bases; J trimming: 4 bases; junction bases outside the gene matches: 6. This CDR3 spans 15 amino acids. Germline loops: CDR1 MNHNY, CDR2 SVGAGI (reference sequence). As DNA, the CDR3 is TGTGCCAGCAGTTACTCTGGTGGGAGGGTATACGAGCAGTACTTC. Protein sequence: CASSYSGGRVYEQYF.

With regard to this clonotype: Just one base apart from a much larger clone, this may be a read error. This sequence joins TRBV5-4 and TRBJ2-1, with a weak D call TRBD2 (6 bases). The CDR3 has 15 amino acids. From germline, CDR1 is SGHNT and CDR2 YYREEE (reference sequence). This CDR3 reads CARSLGTSKDNEQFF. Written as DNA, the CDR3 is TGTGCCAGGAGCTTAGGAACTAGCAAAGACAATGAGCAGTTCTTC.

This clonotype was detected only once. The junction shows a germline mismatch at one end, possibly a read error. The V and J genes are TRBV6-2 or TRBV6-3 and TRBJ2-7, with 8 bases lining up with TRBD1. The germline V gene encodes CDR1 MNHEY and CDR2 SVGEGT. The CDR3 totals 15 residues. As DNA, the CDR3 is TGTGCCAACAGTTACACCCGACAGGGGTCCTGCGAGCAGTACTTC. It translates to CANSYTRQGSCEQYF.

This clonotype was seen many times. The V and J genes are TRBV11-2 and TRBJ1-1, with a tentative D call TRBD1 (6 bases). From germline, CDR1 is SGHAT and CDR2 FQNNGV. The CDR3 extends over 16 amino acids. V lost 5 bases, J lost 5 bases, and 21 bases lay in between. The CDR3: CASSPHVGAVETEAFF. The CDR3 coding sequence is TGTGCCAGCAGCCCCCACGTGGGGGCGGTTGAAACTGAAGCTTTCTTT.

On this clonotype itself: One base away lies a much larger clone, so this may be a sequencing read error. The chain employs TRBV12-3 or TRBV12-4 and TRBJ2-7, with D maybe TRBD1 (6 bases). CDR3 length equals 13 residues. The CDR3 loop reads CASRPQGFHEHYF. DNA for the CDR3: TGTGCCAGCAGGCCACAGGGATTCCACGAGCACTACTTC.

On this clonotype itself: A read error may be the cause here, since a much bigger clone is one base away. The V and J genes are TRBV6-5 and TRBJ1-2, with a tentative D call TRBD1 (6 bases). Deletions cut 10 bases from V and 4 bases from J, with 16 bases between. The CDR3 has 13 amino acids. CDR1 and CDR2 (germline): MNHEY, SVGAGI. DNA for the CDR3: TGTGCCACCAGCTTCGACAGGATCTATGGCTACACCTTC. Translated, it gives CATSFDRIYGYTF.

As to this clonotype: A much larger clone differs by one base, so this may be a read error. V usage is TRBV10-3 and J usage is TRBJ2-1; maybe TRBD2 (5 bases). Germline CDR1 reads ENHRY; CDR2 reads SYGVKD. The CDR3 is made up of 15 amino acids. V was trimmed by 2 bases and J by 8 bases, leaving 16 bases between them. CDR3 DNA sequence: TGTGCCATCAGTGAGATGGTGCGAGGGCCGTATGAGCAGTTCTTC. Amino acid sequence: CAISEMVRGPYEQFF.

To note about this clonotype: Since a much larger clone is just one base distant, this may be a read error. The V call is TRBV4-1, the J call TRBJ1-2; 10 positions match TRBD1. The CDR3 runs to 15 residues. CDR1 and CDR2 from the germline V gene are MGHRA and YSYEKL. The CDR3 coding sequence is TGCGCCAGCAGCCAAGGGACAGGGGGGAGCTATGGCTGCACCTTC. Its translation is CASSQGTGGSYGCTF.

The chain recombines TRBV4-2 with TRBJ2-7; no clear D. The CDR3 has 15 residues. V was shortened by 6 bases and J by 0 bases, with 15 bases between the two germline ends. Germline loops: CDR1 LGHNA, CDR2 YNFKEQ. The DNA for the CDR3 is TGTGCCAGCAGTCAAAGTCTATCTAGCTCCTACGAGCAGTACTTC. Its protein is CASSQSLSSSYEQYF.

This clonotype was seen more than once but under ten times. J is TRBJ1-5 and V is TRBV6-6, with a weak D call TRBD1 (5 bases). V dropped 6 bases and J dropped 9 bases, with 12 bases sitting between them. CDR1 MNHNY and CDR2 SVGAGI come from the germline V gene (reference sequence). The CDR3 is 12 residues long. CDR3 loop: CASSAGLGPQHF. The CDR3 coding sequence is TGTGCCAGCAGCGCAGGGTTAGGGCCCCAGCATTTT.

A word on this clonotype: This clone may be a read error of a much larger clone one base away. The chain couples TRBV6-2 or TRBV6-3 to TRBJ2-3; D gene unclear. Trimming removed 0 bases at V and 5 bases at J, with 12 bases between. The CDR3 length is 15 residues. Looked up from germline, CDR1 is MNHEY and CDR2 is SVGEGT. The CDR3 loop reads CASSYSFARIDTQYF. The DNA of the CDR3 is TGTGCCAGCAGTTACTCGTTCGCTCGCATAGATACGCAGTATTTT.

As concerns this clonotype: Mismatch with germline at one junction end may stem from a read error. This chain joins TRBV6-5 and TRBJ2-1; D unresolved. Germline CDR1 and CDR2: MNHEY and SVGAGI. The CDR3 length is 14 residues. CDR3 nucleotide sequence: TGTGCCAGCGGCCCTAACTTCTCCTACAATGAGCAGTCCTTC. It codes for CASGPNFSYNEQSF.

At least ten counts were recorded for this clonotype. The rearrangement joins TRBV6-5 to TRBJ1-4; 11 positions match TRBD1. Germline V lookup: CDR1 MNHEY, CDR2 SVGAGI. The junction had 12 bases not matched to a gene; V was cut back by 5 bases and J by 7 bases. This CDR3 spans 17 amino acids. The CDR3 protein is CASSAGTGGLIPEKLFF. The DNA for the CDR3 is TGTGCCAGCAGTGCCGGGACAGGGGGTTTAATTCCTGAAAAACTGTTTTTT.

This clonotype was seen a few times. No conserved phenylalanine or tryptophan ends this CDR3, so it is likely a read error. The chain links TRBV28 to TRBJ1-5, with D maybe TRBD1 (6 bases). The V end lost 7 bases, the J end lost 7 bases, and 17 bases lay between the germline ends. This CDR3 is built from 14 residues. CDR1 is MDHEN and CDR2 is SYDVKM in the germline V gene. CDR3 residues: CASIEGVSAQPQHL. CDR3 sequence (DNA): TGTGCCAGCATCGAGGGGGTGTCTGCCCAGCCCCAGCATCTT.

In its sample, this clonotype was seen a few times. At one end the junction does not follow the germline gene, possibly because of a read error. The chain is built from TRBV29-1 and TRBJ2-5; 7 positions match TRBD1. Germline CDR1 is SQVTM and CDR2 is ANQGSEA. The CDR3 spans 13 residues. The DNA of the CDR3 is TGCAACGTTGCCAGACAGGGACAAGAGACCCAGTACTTC. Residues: CNVARQGQETQYF.

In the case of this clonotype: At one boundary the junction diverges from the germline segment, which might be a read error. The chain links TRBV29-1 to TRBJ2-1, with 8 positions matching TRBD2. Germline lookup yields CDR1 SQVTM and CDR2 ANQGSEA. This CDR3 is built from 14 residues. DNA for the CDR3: TGCAGCGTCCTTAGAGCGGGGGCCTACGATGAGCAGTTCTTC. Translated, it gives CSVLRAGAYDEQFF.